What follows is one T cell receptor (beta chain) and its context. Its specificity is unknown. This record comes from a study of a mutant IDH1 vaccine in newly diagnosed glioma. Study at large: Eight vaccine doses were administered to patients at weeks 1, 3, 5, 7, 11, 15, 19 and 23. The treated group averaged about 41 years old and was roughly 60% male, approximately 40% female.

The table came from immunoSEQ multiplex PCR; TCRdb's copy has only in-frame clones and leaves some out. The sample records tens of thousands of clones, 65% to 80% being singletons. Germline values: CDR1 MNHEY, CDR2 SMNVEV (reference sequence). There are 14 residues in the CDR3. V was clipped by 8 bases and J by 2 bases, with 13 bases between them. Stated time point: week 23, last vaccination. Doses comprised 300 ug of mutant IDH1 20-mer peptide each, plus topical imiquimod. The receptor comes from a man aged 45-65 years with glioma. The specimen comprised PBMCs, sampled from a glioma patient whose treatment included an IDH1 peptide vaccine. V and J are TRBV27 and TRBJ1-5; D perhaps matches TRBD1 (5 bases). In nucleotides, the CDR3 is TGTGCCAGCTCATTAGGAGGGGGCAATCAGCCCCAGCATTTT. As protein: CASSLGGGNQPQHF.